This T cell receptor (beta chain) is from a study of HIV-infected children after antiretroviral therapy interruption. For the study at large: For the interruption arm, samples span week 0 through about 3 years after study end. Continuous-treatment samples came from weeks 0, 48 and 150.

This clonotype was observed many times. Its antigen is unidentified. Trimming shortened V by 5 bases and J by 10 bases, and 22 bases separated the two germline ends. CDR3 length: 15 amino acids. Germline CDR1 and CDR2: LGHNT and FRNRAP. The sample's treatment: PENTA 11 planned treatment interruption arm or continuous ART arm. A 3' RACE protocol on RNA, with unique molecular identifiers, produced the TCR library. TCRdb reanalysed the 3' RACE reads using MiXCR and keeps one entry per CDR3 protein. This sample yields more than 75,000 distinct CDR3 sequences, of which 6% to 8.5% are seen a single time; 0.9% to 1.3% belongs to the top ten. Study-level points and caveats: After treatment interruption started, naive CD4+ CDR3 overlap across time points dropped.

The TCR comes from a pool of human donors with HIV. This chain joins TRBV12-5 and TRBJ2-3; maybe TRBD2 (6 bases). Material: CD45RA+ CD4+ T cells from PBMCs, pooled from several time points, obtained from a donor given antiretroviral therapy, either interrupted or continuous. Subset meaning: naive CD4+ CD45RA+ CD45RO- T cells. CDR3 loop: CASGPGTLTGGSQYF. The CDR3 DNA is TGTGCTAGTGGTCCCGGGACTCTCACCGGAGGGTCGCAGTATTTT. Together with reference TRBV12-5 and TRBJ2-3, the CDR3 gives the full variable domain: DARVTQTPRHKVTEMGQEVTMRCQPILGHNTVFWYRQTMMQGLELLAYFRNRAPLDDSGMPKDRFSAEMPDATLATLKIQPSEPRDSAVYFCASGPGTLTGGSQYFGPGTRLTVL.